Sequencing of this T cell receptor beta chain was carried out in a study of shared clonotypes between healthy human individuals. Nashville, Tennessee was home to all donors, who were Caucasian adults. Profiled with immunoSEQ multiplex PCR; TCRdb holds only in-frame clones, not every one. The sample lists 490,000 or so clones; 79% were seen once. From germline, CDR1 is MNHEY and CDR2 SMNVEV (reference sequence). J lost 5 bases, V lost 3 bases, and 5 bases had no gene match. CDR3 size: 15 residues. Sample: PBMCs. This clonotype was sampled from a middle-aged woman in good health. Some clones in this sample may be carry-over from other donors' samples. The chain has TRBV27 and TRBJ2-3; 10 bases align to TRBD2. The CDR3 sequence is CASSFLAGVLDTQYF. The CDR3 DNA reads as TGTGCCAGCAGTTTCCTAGCGGGAGTCCTAGATACGCAGTATTTT.